The T cell receptor (beta chain) under discussion was sequenced for a study of pediatric ulcerative colitis. Findings of the study overall: A couple of rectal CDR3 clonotypes occurred in all ulcerative colitis patients.

Assay: immunoSEQ multiplex PCR; the TCRdb copy retains only in-frame clones and omits some. The repertoire holds approximately 17,000 clones, with about 80% as singletons. In the case of this clone: What it binds is not known.

Trimming cost V 4 bases and J 4 bases; bases outside gene matches: 0. Looked up from germline, CDR1 is WNHNN and CDR2 is SYGVQD (reference sequence). CDR3 length: 15 amino acids. The rectum was sampled with one to two pinch biopsies at colonoscopy. The sample was gut tissue. This sequence originates from a boy between 10 and 17 years old who was a control in a study of pediatric ulcerative colitis. The chain employs TRBV10-1 and TRBJ2-1, with TRBD2 matching over 14 bases. Here the CDR3 reads CASSGTSGGYNEQFF. The CDR3 DNA reads TGCGCCAGCAGTGGGACTAGCGGGGGGTACAATGAGCAGTTCTTC.